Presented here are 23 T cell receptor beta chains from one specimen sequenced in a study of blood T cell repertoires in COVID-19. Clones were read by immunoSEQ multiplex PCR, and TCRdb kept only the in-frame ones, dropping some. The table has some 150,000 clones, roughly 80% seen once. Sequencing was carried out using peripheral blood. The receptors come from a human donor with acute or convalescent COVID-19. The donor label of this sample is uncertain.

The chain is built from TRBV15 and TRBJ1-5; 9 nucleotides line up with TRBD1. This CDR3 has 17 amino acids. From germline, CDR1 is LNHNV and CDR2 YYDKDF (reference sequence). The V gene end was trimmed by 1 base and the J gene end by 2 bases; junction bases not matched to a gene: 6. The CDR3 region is CATSRVGDRAGNQPQHF. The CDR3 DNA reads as TGTGCCACCAGCAGAGTGGGGGACAGGGCGGGCAATCAGCCCCAGCATTTT.

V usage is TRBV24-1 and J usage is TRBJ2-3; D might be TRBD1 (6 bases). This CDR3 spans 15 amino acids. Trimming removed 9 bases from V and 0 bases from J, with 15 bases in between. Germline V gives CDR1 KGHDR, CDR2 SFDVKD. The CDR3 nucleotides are TGTGCCACCGGATGGACAGAGGGAAGCACAGATACGCAGTATTTT. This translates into CATGWTEGSTDTQYF.

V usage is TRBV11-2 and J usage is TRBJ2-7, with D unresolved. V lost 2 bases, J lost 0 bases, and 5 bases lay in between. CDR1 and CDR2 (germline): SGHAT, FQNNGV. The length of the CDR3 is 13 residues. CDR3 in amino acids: CASSLRSSYEQYF. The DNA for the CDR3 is TGTGCCAGCAGCTTAAGGAGCTCCTACGAGCAGTACTTC.

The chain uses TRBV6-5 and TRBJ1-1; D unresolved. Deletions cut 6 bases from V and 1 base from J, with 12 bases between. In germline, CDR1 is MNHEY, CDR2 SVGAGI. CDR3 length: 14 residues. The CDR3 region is CASSRIGGNTEAFF. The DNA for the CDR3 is TGTGCCAGCAGCCGCATCGGAGGGAACACTGAAGCTTTCTTT.

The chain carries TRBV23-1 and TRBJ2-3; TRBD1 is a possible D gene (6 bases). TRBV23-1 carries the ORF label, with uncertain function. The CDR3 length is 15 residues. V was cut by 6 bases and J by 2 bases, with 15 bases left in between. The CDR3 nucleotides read TGCGCCAGCAGCCTTGGGGACACCCACACAGATACGCAGTATTTT. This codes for CASSLGDTHTDTQYF.

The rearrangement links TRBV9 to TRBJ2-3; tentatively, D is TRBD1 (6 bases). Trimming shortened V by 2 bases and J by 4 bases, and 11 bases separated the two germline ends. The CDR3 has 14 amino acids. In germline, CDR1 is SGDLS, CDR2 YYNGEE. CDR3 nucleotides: TGTGCCAGCAGCGTTCAGGGGCACGCAGATACGCAGTATTTT. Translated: CASSVQGHADTQYF.

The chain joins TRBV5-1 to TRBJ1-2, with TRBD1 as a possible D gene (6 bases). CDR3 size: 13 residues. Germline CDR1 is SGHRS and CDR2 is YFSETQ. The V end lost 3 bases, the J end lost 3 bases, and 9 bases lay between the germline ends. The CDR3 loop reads CASSSQGYYGYTF. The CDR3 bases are TGCGCCAGCAGCTCACAGGGTTACTATGGCTACACCTTC.

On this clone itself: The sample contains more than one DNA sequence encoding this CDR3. CDR3 sequence: CASSEQGYGYTF. CDR3 bases: TGTGCCAGCAGTGAACAGGGCTATGGCTACACCTTC. This chain uses TRBV6-1 with TRBJ1-2, with a possible D match to TRBD1 (5 bases). The CDR3 is 12 amino acids. Trimming cost V 2 bases and J 4 bases, with 5 bases left between them. Germline assignment: CDR1 MNHNS and CDR2 SASEGT.

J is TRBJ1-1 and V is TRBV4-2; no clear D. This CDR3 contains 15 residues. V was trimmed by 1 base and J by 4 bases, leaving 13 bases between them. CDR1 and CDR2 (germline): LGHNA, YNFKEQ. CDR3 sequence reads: CASSQARGLGTEAFF. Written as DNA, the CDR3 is TGTGCCAGCAGCCAAGCCCGAGGGCTGGGCACTGAAGCTTTCTTT.

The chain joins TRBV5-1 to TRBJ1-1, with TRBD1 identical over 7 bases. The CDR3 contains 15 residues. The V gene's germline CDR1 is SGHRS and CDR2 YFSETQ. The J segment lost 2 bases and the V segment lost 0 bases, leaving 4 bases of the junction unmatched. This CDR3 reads CASSLGDRDNTEAFF. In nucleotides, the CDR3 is TGCGCCAGCAGCTTGGGAGACAGGGATAACACTGAAGCTTTCTTT.

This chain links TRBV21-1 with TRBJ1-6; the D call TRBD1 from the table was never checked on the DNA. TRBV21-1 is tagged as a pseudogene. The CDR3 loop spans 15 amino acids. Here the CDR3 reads CASSKLDRVDSPLHF. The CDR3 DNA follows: TGTGCCAGCAGCAAACTCGACAGGGTCGATTCACCCCTCCACTTT.

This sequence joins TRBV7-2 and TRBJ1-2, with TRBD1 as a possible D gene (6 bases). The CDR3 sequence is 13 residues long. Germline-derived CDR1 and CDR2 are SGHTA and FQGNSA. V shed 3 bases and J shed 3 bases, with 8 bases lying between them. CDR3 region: CASSFGTHYGYTF. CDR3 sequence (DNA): TGTGCCAGCAGCTTCGGGACACACTATGGCTACACCTTC.

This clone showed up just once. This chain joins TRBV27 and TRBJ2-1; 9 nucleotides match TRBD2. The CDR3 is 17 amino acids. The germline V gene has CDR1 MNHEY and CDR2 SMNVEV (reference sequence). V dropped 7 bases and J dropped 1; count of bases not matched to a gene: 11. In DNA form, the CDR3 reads TGTGCCAGCATTGGGACTAGCACCGCCAGGTCCTACAATGAGCAGTTCTTC. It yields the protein CASIGTSTARSYNEQFF.

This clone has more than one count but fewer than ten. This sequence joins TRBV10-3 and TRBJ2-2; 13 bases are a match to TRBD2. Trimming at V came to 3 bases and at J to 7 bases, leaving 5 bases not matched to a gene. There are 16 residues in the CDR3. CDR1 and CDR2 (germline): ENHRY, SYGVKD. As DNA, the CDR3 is TGTGCCATCAGTGACTACGGACTAGCGGGGGACGGGGAGCTGTTTTTT. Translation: CAISDYGLAGDGELFF.

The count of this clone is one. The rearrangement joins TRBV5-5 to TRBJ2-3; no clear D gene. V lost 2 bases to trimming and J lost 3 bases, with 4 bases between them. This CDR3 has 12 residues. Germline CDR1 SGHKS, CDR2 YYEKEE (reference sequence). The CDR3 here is CASSFQTDTQYF. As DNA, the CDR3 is TGTGCCAGCAGCTTTCAAACAGATACGCAGTATTTT.

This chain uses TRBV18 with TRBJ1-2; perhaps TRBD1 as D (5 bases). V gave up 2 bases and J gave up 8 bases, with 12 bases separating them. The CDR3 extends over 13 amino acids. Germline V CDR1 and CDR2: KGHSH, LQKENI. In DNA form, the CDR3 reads TGTGCCAGCTCACCAGACCAGGGAGGAGGCTACACCTTC. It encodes CASSPDQGGGYTF.

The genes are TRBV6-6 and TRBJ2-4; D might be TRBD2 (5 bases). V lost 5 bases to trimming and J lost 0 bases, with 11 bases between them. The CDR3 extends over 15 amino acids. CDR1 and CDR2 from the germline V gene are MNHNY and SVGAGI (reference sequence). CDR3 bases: TGTGCCAGCAGTCCTCCCGGACTAGCCAAAAACATTCAGTACTTC. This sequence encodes CASSPPGLAKNIQYF.

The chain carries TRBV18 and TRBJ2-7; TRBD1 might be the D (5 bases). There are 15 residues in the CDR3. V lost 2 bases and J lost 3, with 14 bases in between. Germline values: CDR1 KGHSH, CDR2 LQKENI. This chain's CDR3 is CASSPSEQGVYEQYV. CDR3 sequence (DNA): TGTGCCAGCTCACCATCAGAGCAGGGCGTCTACGAGCAGTACGTC.

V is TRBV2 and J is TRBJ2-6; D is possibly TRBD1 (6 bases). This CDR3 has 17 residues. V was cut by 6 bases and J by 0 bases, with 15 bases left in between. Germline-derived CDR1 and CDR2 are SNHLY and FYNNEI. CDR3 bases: TGTGCCAGCAGCCTTGACAGGCCCAGCTCTGGGGCCAACGTCCTGACTTTC. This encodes CASSLDRPSSGANVLTF.

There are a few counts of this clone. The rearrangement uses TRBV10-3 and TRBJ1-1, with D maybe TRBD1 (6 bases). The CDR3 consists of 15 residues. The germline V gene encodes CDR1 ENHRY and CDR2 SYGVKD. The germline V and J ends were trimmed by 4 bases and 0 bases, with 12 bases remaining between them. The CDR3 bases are TGTGCCATCAGTGCGGAAAGGGGGATGAACACTGAAGCTTTCTTT. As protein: CAISAERGMNTEAFF.

CDR3 sequence (DNA): TGTGCCAGCAACCCTAGGGGGGGGGTCACAGATACGCAGTATTTT. Protein product: CASNPRGGVTDTQYF. The chain carries TRBV4-2 and TRBJ2-3; TRBD2 is a possible D gene (7 bases). Germline CDR1 LGHNA, CDR2 YNFKEQ. Deletions cut 7 bases from V and 2 bases from J, with 16 bases between. This CDR3 is built from 15 residues.

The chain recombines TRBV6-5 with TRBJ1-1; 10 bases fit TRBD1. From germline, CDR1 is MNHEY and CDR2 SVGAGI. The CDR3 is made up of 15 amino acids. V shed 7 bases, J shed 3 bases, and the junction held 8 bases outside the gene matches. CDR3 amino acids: CASMTGGAGDTEAFF. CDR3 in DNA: TGTGCCAGCATGACAGGGGGCGCGGGAGACACTGAAGCTTTCTTT.

The CDR3 loop is CASNPDRAGGYTF. DNA of the CDR3: TGTGCCAGCAACCCGGACAGGGCGGGAGGCTACACCTTC. The gene calls are TRBV6-5 and TRBJ1-2; the match to TRBD1 covers 8 bases. The CDR3 runs 13 residues. From germline, CDR1 is MNHEY and CDR2 SVGAGI. V dropped 7 bases and J dropped 8; count of bases not matched to a gene: 9.